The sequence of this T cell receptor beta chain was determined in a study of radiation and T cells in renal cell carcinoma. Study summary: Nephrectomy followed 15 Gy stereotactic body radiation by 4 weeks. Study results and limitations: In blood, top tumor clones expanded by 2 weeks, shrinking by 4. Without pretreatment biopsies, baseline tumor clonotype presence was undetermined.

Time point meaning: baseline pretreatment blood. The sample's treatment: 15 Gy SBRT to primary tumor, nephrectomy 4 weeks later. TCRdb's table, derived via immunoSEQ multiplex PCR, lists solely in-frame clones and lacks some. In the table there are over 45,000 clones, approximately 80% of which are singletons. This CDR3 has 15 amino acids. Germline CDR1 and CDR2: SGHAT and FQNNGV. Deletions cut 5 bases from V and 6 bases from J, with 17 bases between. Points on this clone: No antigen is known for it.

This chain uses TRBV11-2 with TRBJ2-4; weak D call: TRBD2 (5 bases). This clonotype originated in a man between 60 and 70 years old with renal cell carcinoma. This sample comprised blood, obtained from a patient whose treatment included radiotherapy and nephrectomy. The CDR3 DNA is TGTGCCAGCAGCAACTTCGGGGTGGAGCCAAACATTCAGTACTTC. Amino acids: CASSNFGVEPNIQYF. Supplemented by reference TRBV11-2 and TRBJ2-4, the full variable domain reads EAGVAQSPRYKIIEKRQSVAFWCNPISGHATLYWYQQILGQGPKLLIQFQNNGVVDDSQLPKDRFSAERLKGVDSTLKIQPAKLEDSAVYLCASSNFGVEPNIQYFGAGTRLSVL.